This passage covers 27 T cell receptor beta chains from one sample sequenced in a study of T cell responses to AZD1222 COVID-19 vaccine. Assay used: immunoSEQ multiplex PCR; TCRdb lists only in-frame clones, some missing. The sample comprises roughly 92,000 clones, nearly 90% of which are singletons, and approximately 9.1% rests with the top ten. The material was peripheral blood, obtained on day 0 of AZD1222 vaccination. The receptors originated from an adult in good health.

The chain is built from TRBV6-5 and TRBJ1-5; no firm D call. This CDR3 region has 15 residues. Germline V gives CDR1 MNHEY, CDR2 SVGAGI. Trimming stripped 6 bases from V and 0 bases from J, with 12 bases between. CDR3 loop: CASRLSTHSNQPQHF. CDR3 sequence (DNA): TGTGCCAGCAGACTATCGACACATAGCAATCAGCCCCAGCATTTT.

This sequence joins TRBV4-3 and TRBJ2-3; D unclear. Germline lookup yields CDR1 LGHNA and CDR2 YSLEER. V dropped 1 base and J dropped 6 bases, with 8 bases sitting between them. The CDR3 extends over 13 amino acids. The CDR3 sequence: CASSQAAVDTQYF. The CDR3 DNA reads as TGCGCCAGCAGCCAAGCGGCCGTCGATACGCAGTATTTT.

V is TRBV7-2 and J is TRBJ1-2; D may be TRBD1 (5 bases). Germline CDR1 is SGHTA and CDR2 is FQGNSA. Trimming removed 6 bases at V and 5 bases at J, with 13 bases between. There are 13 residues in the CDR3. The CDR3 is CASSQGPPYGYTF. In DNA, the CDR3 is TGTGCCAGCAGTCAGGGACCGCCATATGGCTACACCTTC.

The V gene is TRBV7-6, the J gene TRBJ2-1; 14 positions match TRBD2. The junction had 5 bases not matched to a gene; V was cut back by 7 bases and J by 6 bases. Germline V gene sequence: CDR1 SGHVS, CDR2 FNYEAQ. This CDR3 is built from 15 residues. The CDR3 DNA is TGTGCCAGCACCCCGGGGACTAGCGGGAGCAATGAGCAGTTCTTC. It translates to CASTPGTSGSNEQFF.

The J gene is TRBJ1-4, the V gene TRBV5-6, with D perhaps TRBD1 (5 bases). This CDR3 is built from 15 residues. Germline assignment: CDR1 SGHDT and CDR2 YYEEEE. Trimming stripped 4 bases from V and 5 bases from J, with 15 bases between. CDR3 DNA: TGTGCCAGCAGCATATCTTTCGGGGCAAATGAAAAACTGTTTTTT. Protein product: CASSISFGANEKLFF.

The V and J genes are TRBV12-3 or TRBV12-4 and TRBJ1-6; D gene unclear. The CDR3 has 12 residues. Trimming cost V 3 bases and J 12 bases, with 9 bases left between them. CDR3 in DNA: TGTGCCAGCAGTTTTATAAGTTTACCCCTCCACTTT. This sequence encodes CASSFISLPLHF.

The chain uses TRBV2 and TRBJ1-2, with no clear D. Germline CDR1 is SNHLY and CDR2 is FYNNEI. The CDR3 runs 11 residues. Trimming cost V 4 bases and J 3 bases, with 3 bases left between them. CDR3 nucleotide sequence: TGTGCCAGCAGTGTCGACTATGGCTACACCTTC. It codes for CASSVDYGYTF.

V gene TRBV2 combines with J gene TRBJ1-1; D is possibly TRBD1 (6 bases). The germline V gene has CDR1 SNHLY and CDR2 FYNNEI. The CDR3 extends over 10 amino acids. The V end lost 10 bases, the J end lost 5 bases, and 8 bases lay between the germline ends. The DNA for the CDR3 is TGTGCCACAGGGGTAACTGAAGCTTTCTTT. Translation: CATGVTEAFF.

The chain is built from TRBV5-1 and TRBJ1-2, with D tentatively TRBD1 (5 bases). V lost 2 bases, J lost 5 bases, and 10 bases lay in between. The CDR3 sequence is 13 residues long. The germline V gene encodes CDR1 SGHRS and CDR2 YFSETQ. The CDR3 DNA reads TGCGCCAGCAGCTTTGACAGTGAATATGGCTACACCTTC. Protein: CASSFDSEYGYTF.

This chain connects TRBV13 to TRBJ1-1; 7 positions match TRBD1. CDR1 PRHDT and CDR2 FYEKMQ come from the germline V gene (reference sequence). The V and J ends lost 5 bases and 0 bases, in that order; junction bases with no gene match: 6. The CDR3 runs 15 residues. CDR3 residues: CASSPTGLLNTEAFF. The DNA of the CDR3 is TGTGCCAGCAGCCCGACAGGGTTACTGAACACTGAAGCTTTCTTT.

V usage is TRBV15 and J usage is TRBJ1-5, with D perhaps matching TRBD1 (6 bases). V was pared by 5 bases and J by 3 bases, with 17 bases between. Per the germline V gene, CDR1 is LNHNV and CDR2 is YYDKDF (reference sequence). This CDR3 region has 16 residues. Here the CDR3 DNA reads TGTGCCACCAGCCGAGGGGGTGACCCATCCAATCAGCCCCAGCATTTT. Encoded protein: CATSRGGDPSNQPQHF.

The chain recombines TRBV25-1 with TRBJ1-2, with D unclear. This CDR3 region has 16 residues. The germline CDR1 and CDR2 sequences are MGHDK and SYGVNS. For the CDR3, the DNA is TGTGTCCCCCAGCATAATGTATCCCGAATAACCTATGGCTACACCTTC. Encoded protein: CVPQHNVSRITYGYTF.

The J gene is TRBJ2-2, the V gene TRBV5-6; no clear D. V was clipped by 0 bases and J by 4 bases, with 4 bases between them. The V gene's germline CDR1 is SGHDT and CDR2 YYEEEE. This CDR3 has 13 amino acids. The CDR3 DNA reads as TGTGCCAGCAGCTTGGAAAGCACCGGGGAGCTGTTTTTT. It codes for CASSLESTGELFF.

This clone was observed a few times. The chain carries TRBV5-4 and TRBJ2-3, with D maybe TRBD2 (6 bases). CDR3 length: 14 amino acids. Germline loops: CDR1 SGHNT, CDR2 YYREEE (reference sequence). Between the trimmed V and J ends, which lost 4 bases and 3 bases, there was a span of 12 bases. The CDR3 region is CASSPDGRTDTQYF. In nucleotides, the CDR3 is TGTGCCAGCAGCCCCGATGGGAGGACAGATACGCAGTATTTT.

This clone was counted only a few times. The chain carries TRBV27 and TRBJ1-6; 8 nucleotides align to TRBD1. V gave up 9 bases and J gave up 5 bases; unmatched junction bases: 6. The CDR3 length is 14 residues. Germline values: CDR1 MNHEY, CDR2 SMNVEV (reference sequence). The CDR3 DNA is TGTGCCAGTGGGACAGGCCTTAATAATTCACCCCTCCACTTT. Translation gives CASGTGLNNSPLHF.

The V gene is TRBV12-2, the J gene TRBJ1-1; TRBD1 is the table's D call and was not checked against the DNA. TRBV12-2 counts as a pseudogene. The CDR3 has 16 residues. The CDR3 spells CASRFSPARGDAEAFF. The DNA for the CDR3 is TGTGCAAGTCGCTTCTCCCCCGCCAGGGGTGACGCTGAAGCTTTCTTT.

This clone came up a few times. CDR3 DNA: TGTGCCAGTAGTCAAGGGACTGAAGCTTTCTTT. Translated, it gives CASSQGTEAFF. The chain carries TRBV19 and TRBJ1-1; D is unresolved. The germline V and J ends were trimmed by 5 bases and 5 bases, with 6 bases remaining between them. CDR1 and CDR2 (germline): LNHDA, SQIVND (reference sequence). This CDR3 contains 11 residues. Filled out from reference TRBV19 and TRBJ1-1, the complete variable domain reads DGGITQSPKYLFRKEGQNVTLSCEQNLNHDAMYWYRQDPGQGLRLIYYSQIVNDFQKGDIAEGYSVSREKKESFPLTVTSAQKNPTAFYLCASSQGTEAFFGQGTRLTVV.

This chain connects TRBV5-6 to TRBJ2-4, with D hard to call. The CDR3 is made up of 16 amino acids. V lost 4 bases and J lost 0, with 14 bases in between. The germline CDR1 and CDR2 sequences are SGHDT and YYEEEE. CDR3 sequence (DNA): TGTGCCAGCAGCCCCCCCCGCCAGGTAGCCAAAAACATTCAGTACTTC. Protein product: CASSPPRQVAKNIQYF.

The chain joins TRBV7-2 to TRBJ1-6; D unresolved. Germline V CDR1 and CDR2: SGHTA, FQGNSA. The ends were cut back, 2 bases at V and 9 bases at J, with 8 bases in the middle. This CDR3 has 13 amino acids. CDR3 in DNA: TGTGCCAGCAGCTTACCTCAGCTTTCACCCCTCCACTTT. This translates into CASSLPQLSPLHF.

The chain couples TRBV14 to TRBJ1-2; TRBD1 is a possible D gene (5 bases). Germline V lookup: CDR1 SGHDN, CDR2 FVKESK. V was shortened by 2 bases and J by 2 bases, with 9 bases between the two germline ends. The CDR3 length is 14 residues. As DNA, the CDR3 is TGTGCCAGCAGCCAATACGGGGGAAACTATGGCTACACCTTC. Amino acid sequence: CASSQYGGNYGYTF.

The chain couples TRBV7-2 to TRBJ2-7, with a possible D match to TRBD1 (7 bases). The V end lost 1 base, the J end lost 5 bases, and 15 bases lay between the germline ends. The CDR3 is 15 amino acids. Germline assignment: CDR1 SGHTA and CDR2 FQGNSA. The CDR3 is CASSLGPGGWDEQYF. The DNA for the CDR3 is TGTGCCAGCAGCTTAGGGCCAGGGGGGTGGGACGAGCAGTACTTC.

V gene TRBV6-1 combines with J gene TRBJ1-3; 7 bases are shared with TRBD1. The trim removed 2 bases at V and 1 base at J, leaving 2 bases unmatched. This CDR3 is built from 15 residues. Germline CDR1 is MNHNS and CDR2 is SASEGT. The CDR3 nucleotides read TGTGCCAGCAGTGAAACAGGGGATTCTGGAAACACCATATATTTT. Translation: CASSETGDSGNTIYF.

The chain carries TRBV7-9 and TRBJ2-7; D not resolved. Trimming shortened V by 2 bases and J by 5 bases, and 7 bases separated the two germline ends. Germline CDR1 SEHNR, CDR2 FQNEAQ (reference sequence). The CDR3 runs 12 residues. CDR3 DNA sequence: TGTGCCAGCAGCTTAAGTCGGCACGAGCAGTACTTC. Residues: CASSLSRHEQYF.

The rearrangement uses TRBV27 and TRBJ1-3; D not resolved. V was pared by 0 bases and J by 2 bases, with 8 bases between. There are 15 residues in the CDR3. The germline V gene has CDR1 MNHEY and CDR2 SMNVEV (reference sequence). CDR3 sequence reads: CASSLSGTAGNTIYF. Written as DNA, the CDR3 is TGTGCCAGCAGTTTATCCGGCACAGCTGGAAACACCATATATTTT.

The rearrangement links TRBV6-1 to TRBJ1-6, with no clear D. The CDR3 sequence is 15 residues long. CDR1 and CDR2 from the germline V gene are MNHNS and SASEGT. V shed 3 bases and J shed 3 bases, with 9 bases lying between them. This CDR3 reads CASSEGVIYNSPLHF. Written as DNA, the CDR3 is TGTGCCAGCAGTGAGGGCGTTATCTATAATTCACCCCTCCACTTT.

The rearrangement uses TRBV27 and TRBJ1-6, with D possibly matching TRBD1 (6 bases). CDR1 MNHEY and CDR2 SMNVEV come from the germline V gene (reference sequence). The CDR3 covers 15 residues. Between the trimmed V and J ends, which lost 6 bases and 7 bases, there was a span of 16 bases. In DNA, the CDR3 is TGTGCCAGCAGCGGAGGGACGGGGGCGAATTCACCCCTCCACTTT. Protein product: CASSGGTGANSPLHF.

The chain has TRBV7-8 and TRBJ1-2, with 9 bases matching TRBD1. The CDR3 consists of 14 residues. Germline V gene data show CDR1 as SGHVS and CDR2 as FQNEAQ. The V and J ends lost 5 bases and 6 bases, in that order; junction bases with no gene match: 7. Here the CDR3 DNA reads TGTGCCAGCAGCGATACACAGGGGGCGAATGGCTACACCTTC. Amino acid sequence: CASSDTQGANGYTF.